Listed below are T cell receptor beta chains from one sample, sequenced in a study of sequential checkpoint blockade in melanoma. Method: immunoSEQ multiplex PCR; TCRdb's copy keeps in-frame clones and lacks some. The profile shows 21,000 or so clones, 65% to 85% of them singletons. Sequencing used CD8+ T cells sorted from blood (inferred from file names), obtained from a patient given nivolumab and ipilimumab in sequence. All receptors come from a human donor with melanoma. The CDR3 runs from the conserved cysteine through the conserved F or W. Each record gives: clone size, V gene, D gene, J gene, CDR3 DNA, CDR3 protein. A D gene is named only where the DNA matches it firmly. Clone size is not always given. Where it is, it says once, few, many or a class for expanded clones.

once	TRBV18	TRBD2	TRBJ2-5	TGTGCCAGCTCACCACCGGTCGGTCGACTAGCGGCACCCCCCGAGTCACCCGAGACCCAGTACTTC	CASSPPVGRLAAPPESPETQYF
NA	TRBV14	NA	TRBJ1-2	TGTGCCAGCAGCCAAGATGGGGGGGCCTATGGCTACACCTTC	CASSQDGGAYGYTF
NA	TRBV4-1	NA	TRBJ1-2	TGCGCCAGCAGCCAAGGGTTACAGGGCCTCCGGGACTTC	CASSQGLQGLRDF
NA	TRBV14	TRBD1	TRBJ2-2	TGTGCCAGCAGCCAAGGCCCGAGGGGGCCCCACACCGGGGAGCTGTTTTTT	CASSQGPRGPHTGELFF
NA	TRBV29-1	NA	TRBJ2-2	TGCAGCGTTTATGAACAGTCGAACACCGGGGAGCTGTTTTTT	CSVYEQSNTGELFF
NA	TRBV2	NA	TRBJ1-2	TGTGCCAGCAGTGAGGCGGGGGCTTATGCTGGCTACACCTTC	CASSEAGAYAGYTF
NA	TRBV2	NA	TRBJ1-5	TGTGCCAGCAGTGAAGTGGGACGGGGGGTTCGGAGAGGTCAGCCCCAGCATTTT	CASSEVGRGVRRGQPQHF
once	TRBV7-2	TRBD1	TRBJ2-7	TGTGCCAGCAGCCCCGGGACAGGGCTAACCTACGAGCAGTACTTC	CASSPGTGLTYEQYF
NA	TRBV21-1	NA	TRBJ2-1	TGTGCCAGCAGCAAATGTCAACCGGAGCAGAAAATTTACAATGAGCAGTTCTTC	CASSKCQPEQKIYNEQFF
once	TRBV4-1	NA	TRBJ2-1	TGCGCCAGCAGCCACGGACAGTACAATGAGCAGTTCTTC	CASSHGQYNEQFF
NA	TRBV7-9	NA	TRBJ1-2	TGTGCCAGCAGTTTTCCTGGAGGGGCGGGGTATGGCTACACCTTC	CASSFPGGAGYGYTF
NA	TRBV5-1	NA	TRBJ1-1	TGCGCCAGCAGCTTGGATCTGAAGGGGCATGAAGCTTTCTTT	CASSLDLKGHEAFF
NA	TRBV5-1	NA	TRBJ2-1	TGCGCCAGCAGCTTGGGCAGGGGTGGCGATGAGCAGTTCTTC	CASSLGRGGDEQFF
few	TRBV5-1	NA	TRBJ2-2	TGCGCCAGCAGCTTTCCCAGCACCGGGGAGCTGTTTTTT	CASSFPSTGELFF
NA	TRBV9	TRBD2	TRBJ2-1	TGTGCCAGCAGCCCGGGACTAGCGGTCTACAATGAGCAGTTCTTC	CASSPGLAVYNEQFF
NA	TRBV7-7	NA	TRBJ2-2	TGTGCCAGCAGCTTGACAGACACCGGGGAGCTGTTTTTT	CASSLTDTGELFF
NA	TRBV2	NA	TRBJ2-3	TGTGCCAGCAGTGCCCCCGCGGATACGCAGTATTTT	CASSAPADTQYF
NA	TRBV9	TRBD1	TRBJ1-2	TGTGCCAGCAGCACAGGGGGCGAGGCTGGCTACACCTTC	CASSTGGEAGYTF
NA	TRBV7-9	NA	TRBJ1-2	TGTGCCAGCAGCCCAGCAGGGGACTATGGCTACACCTTC	CASSPAGDYGYTF
NA	TRBV13	NA	TRBJ1-2	TGTGCCAGCAGCCTGGGCGCAGATACTAACTATGGCTACACCTTC	CASSLGADTNYGYTF
NA	TRBV7-6	NA	TRBJ1-1	TGTGCCAGCAGCTTATTGACCGCCTCCGGGGCTTTCTTT	CASSLLTASGAFF
once	TRBV27	TRBD1	TRBJ1-2	TGTGCCAGCAGTCTTGACAGGGTTGGTGGCTACACCTTC	CASSLDRVGGYTF
few	TRBV19	NA	TRBJ2-1	TGTGCCAGTAGTGGTCCGGGAGTCACGTCCTACAATGAGCAGTTCTTC	CASSGPGVTSYNEQFF
NA	TRBV7-8	TRBD2	TRBJ2-1	TGTGCCAGCAGCAAAACTAGCGGGAGGTACAATGAGCAGTTCTTC	CASSKTSGRYNEQFF
NA	TRBV7-9	TRBD2	TRBJ2-3	TGTGCCAGCAGCTCAACGGATCGGGGCGGGGGGGTCTTCGCAGATACGCAGTATTTT	CASSSTDRGGGVFADTQYF
NA	TRBV5-6	NA	TRBJ2-7	TGTGCCAGCAGCTTGTTACAGTCCTACGAGCAGTACTTC	CASSLLQSYEQYF
NA	TRBV7-9	TRBD2	TRBJ2-1	TGTGCCAGCAGCCCCAGACTAGCGCCGTACAATGAGCAGTTCTTC	CASSPRLAPYNEQFF
few	TRBV11-2	TRBD2	TRBJ2-1	TGTGCCAGCAGCTCAGCGGGAGGGTCCTACAATGAGCAGTTCTTC	CASSSAGGSYNEQFF
NA	TRBV10-1	NA	TRBJ2-7	TGCGCCAGCAGTGAGTCCCCAGCGGACTACGAGCAGTACTTC	CASSESPADYEQYF
NA	TRBV7-9	NA	TRBJ2-7	TGTGCCAGCAGCTCCGTGACGGGGTACGAGCAGTACTTC	CASSSVTGYEQYF